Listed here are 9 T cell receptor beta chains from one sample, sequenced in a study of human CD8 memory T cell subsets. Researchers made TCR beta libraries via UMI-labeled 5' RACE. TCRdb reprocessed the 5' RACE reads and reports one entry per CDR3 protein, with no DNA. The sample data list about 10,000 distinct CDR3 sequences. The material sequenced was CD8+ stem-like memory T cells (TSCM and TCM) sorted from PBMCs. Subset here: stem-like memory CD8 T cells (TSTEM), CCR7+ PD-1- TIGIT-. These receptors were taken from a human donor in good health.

This chain's CDR3 is CASSSTSGNHYEQYF. V usage is TRBV12-3 or TRBV12-4 and J usage is TRBJ2-7; TCRdb designates TRBD2, a call that cannot be tested without DNA. The length of the CDR3 is 15 residues.

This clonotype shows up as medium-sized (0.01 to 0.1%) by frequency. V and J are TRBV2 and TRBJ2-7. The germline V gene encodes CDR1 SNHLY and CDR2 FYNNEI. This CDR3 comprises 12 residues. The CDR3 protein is CASSEADYEQYF.

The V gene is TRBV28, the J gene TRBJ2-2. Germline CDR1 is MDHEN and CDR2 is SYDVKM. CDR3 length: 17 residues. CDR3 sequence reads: CASSPTLGAERTGELFF.

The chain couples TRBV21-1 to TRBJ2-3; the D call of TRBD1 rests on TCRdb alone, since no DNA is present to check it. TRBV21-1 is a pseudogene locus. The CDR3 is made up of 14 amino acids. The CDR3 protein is CASSKDQGKDTQYF.

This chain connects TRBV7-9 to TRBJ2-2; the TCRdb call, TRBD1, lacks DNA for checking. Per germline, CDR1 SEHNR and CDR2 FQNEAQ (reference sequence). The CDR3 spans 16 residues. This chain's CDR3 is CASSPPRGANTGELFF. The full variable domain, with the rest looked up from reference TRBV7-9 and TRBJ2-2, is DTGVSQNPRHKITKRGQNVTFRCDPISEHNRLYWYRQTLGQGPEFLTYFQNEAQLEKSRLLSDRFSAERPKGSFSTLEIQRTEQGDSAMYLCASSPPRGANTGELFFGEGSRLTVL.

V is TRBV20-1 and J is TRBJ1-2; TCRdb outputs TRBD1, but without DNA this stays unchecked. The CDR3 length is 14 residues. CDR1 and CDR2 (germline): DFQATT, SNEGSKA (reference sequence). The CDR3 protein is CSADAPDIAGGYTF.

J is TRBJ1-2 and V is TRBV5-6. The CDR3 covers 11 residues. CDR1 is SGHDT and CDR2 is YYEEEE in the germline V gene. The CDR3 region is CASSLLYGYTF. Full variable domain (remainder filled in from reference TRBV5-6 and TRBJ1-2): DAGVTQSPTHLIKTRGQQVTLRCSPKSGHDTVSWYQQALGQGPQFIFQYYEEEERQRGNFPDRFSGHQFPNYSSELNVNALLLGDSALYLCASSLLYGYTFGSGTRLTVV.

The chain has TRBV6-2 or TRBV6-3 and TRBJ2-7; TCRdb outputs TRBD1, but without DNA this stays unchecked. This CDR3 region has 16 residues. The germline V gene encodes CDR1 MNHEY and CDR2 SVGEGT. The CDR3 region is CASSLSSVLDRSEQYF.

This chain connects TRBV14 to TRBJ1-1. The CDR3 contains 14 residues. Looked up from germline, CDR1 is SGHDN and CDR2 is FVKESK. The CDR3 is CASSQWTGNTEAFF.